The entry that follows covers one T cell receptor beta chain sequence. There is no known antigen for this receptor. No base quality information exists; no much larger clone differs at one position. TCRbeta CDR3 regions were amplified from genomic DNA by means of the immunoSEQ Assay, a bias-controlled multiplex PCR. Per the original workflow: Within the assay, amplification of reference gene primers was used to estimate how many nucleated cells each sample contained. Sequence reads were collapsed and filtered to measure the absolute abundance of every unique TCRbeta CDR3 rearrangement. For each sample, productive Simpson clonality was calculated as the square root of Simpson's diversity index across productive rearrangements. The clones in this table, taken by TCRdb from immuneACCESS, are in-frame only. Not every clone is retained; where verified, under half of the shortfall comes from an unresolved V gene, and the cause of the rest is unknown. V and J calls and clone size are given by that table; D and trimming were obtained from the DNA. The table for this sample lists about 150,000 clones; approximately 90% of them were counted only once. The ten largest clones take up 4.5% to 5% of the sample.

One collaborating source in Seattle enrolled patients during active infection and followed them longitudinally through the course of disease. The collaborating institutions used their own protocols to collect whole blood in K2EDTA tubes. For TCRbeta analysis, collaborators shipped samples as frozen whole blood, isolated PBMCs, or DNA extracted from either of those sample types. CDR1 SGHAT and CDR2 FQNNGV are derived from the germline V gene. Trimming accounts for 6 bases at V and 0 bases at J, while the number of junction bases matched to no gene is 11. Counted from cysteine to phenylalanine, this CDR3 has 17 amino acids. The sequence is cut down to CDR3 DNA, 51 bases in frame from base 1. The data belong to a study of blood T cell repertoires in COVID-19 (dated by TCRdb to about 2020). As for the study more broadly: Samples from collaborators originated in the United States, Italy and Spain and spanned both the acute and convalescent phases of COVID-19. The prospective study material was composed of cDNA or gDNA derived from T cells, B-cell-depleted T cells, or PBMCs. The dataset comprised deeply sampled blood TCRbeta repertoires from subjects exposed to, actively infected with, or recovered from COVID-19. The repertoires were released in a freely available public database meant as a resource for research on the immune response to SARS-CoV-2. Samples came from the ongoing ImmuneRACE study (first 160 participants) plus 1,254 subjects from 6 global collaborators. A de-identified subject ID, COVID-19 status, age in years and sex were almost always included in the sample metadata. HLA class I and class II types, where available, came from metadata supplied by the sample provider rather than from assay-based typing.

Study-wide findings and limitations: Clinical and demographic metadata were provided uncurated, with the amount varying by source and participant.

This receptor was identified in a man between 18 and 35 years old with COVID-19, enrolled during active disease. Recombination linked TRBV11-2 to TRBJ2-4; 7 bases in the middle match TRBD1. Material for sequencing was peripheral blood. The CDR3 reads CASRPPRDSKAKNIQYF. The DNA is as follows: TGTGCCAGCAGACCTCCCCGGGACAGCAAAGCCAAAAACATTCAGTACTTC. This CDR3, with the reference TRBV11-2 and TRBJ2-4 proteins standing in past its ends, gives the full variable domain EAGVAQSPRYKIIEKRQSVAFWCNPISGHATLYWYQQILGQGPKLLIQFQNNGVVDDSQLPKDRFSAERLKGVDSTLKIQPAKLEDSAVYLCASRPPRDSKAKNIQYFGAGTRLSVL.